This T cell receptor (beta chain) originates from a study of T cells in Graves' hyperthyroidism and ophthalmopathy. The study included ophthalmopathy patients with Clinical Activity Score at least 3, NOSPECS grade at least 4 and duration under 3 months. The PBMCs studied were ones that came from about 9.9 ml fresh peripheral blood. CDR1 is MNHEY, CDR2 SVGAGI, per germline. V was trimmed by 3 bases and J by 7 bases, leaving 15 bases between them. The CDR3 is 14 amino acids. This clonotype was counted between two and nine times. Its antigen is unknown. A much bigger clone sits one base away, suggesting this may be a read error. TCR beta CDR3 regions were amplified from RNA transcripts. Initially, a first-round RT-PCR of the TCR CDR3 employed the HTBI primer set. TCRdb recomputed calls from the multiplex PCR reads with MiXCR, one row per CDR3 protein. Here the sample spans some 570,000 distinct CDR3 sequences, more than 13% being singletons.

Notes on the study in general: A 13 V-J model separated ophthalmopathy from stable hyperthyroidism.

The TCR comes from a woman under 30 with Graves' ophthalmopathy. V gene TRBV6-5 combines with J gene TRBJ1-1, with a possible D match to TRBD1 (6 bases). Sequenced: blood. CDR3 coding DNA: TGTGCCAGCAGTTATCGGGGGCTGGGCAATGAAGCTTTCTTT. Protein: CASSYRGLGNEAFF.